This TCR beta chain was documented in a study of beta chain features in type 1 diabetes. Averaging around 120 mL, one heparinised blood draw was given by each donor. Naive, central memory, regulatory and stem cell-like memory cells within the CD4+ compartment were sorted using CD45RO/CCR7/CD25/CD127/CD95/CD27. CDR3 length equals 16 residues. Germline V gene sequence: CDR1 SGDLS, CDR2 YYNGEE. The J segment lost 3 bases and the V segment lost 0 bases, leaving 6 bases of the junction unmatched. Expressed TCRB transcripts got sequenced, as all isolated RNA was reverse transcribed. Here immunoSEQ multiplex PCR was the method, and the copy in TCRdb shows in-frame clones only, minus some. This table holds 390,000 or so clones, more than 11% found once.

This chain connects TRBV9 to TRBJ2-1; 7 bases fit TRBD2. The sample consisted of naive CD4+ T cells from blood. This TCR came from a man aged 25 to 40 in good health. CDR3 sequence: CASSVVASGLYNEQFF. CDR3 DNA: TGTGCCAGCAGCGTAGTGGCTAGCGGCCTCTACAATGAGCAGTTCTTC.